Sequencing of this T cell receptor beta chain was carried out in a study of T cell repertoires in cytomegalovirus infection. In TCRdb, the reads were re-called with MiXCR into one record per CDR3 protein. The sample yields around 240,000 distinct CDR3 sequences, 22% seen once. In this sample, this clonotype turned up a few times. This receptor was identified in a human donor in good health (CMV status not recorded). Some clones in this sample may be carry-over from other donors' samples. The sequencing input was CD8+ T cells from PBMCs.

In nucleotides, the CDR3 is TGTGCCAGCAGCCAACCTGGACTATATTACAATGAGCAGTTCTTC. Amino acid sequence: CASSQPGLYYNEQFF. The V call is TRBV14, the J call TRBJ2-1; D might be TRBD2 (6 bases). CDR1 and CDR2 from the germline V gene are SGHDN and FVKESK. V was cut by 2 bases and J by 4 bases, with 12 bases left in between. This CDR3 region has 15 residues.